These 3 T cell receptor beta chains share one sample of origin, sequenced in a study of blood T cell repertoires in COVID-19. The table came from immunoSEQ multiplex PCR; TCRdb's copy has only in-frame clones and leaves some out. The data show around 160,000 clones, about 89% seen once. The sample was peripheral blood. Receptors originate from a man in his 60s with acute or convalescent COVID-19.

The chain recombines TRBV1 with TRBJ2-3; the table calls TRBD2, which could not be checked here. TRBV1 is flagged as a pseudogene. CDR3 length equals 14 residues. Here the CDR3 DNA reads TGCACCAGCAGCCAAGATCCTGTTGACTCGACGCAGTATTTT. Translation: CTSSQDPVDSTQYF.

The chain recombines TRBV6-5 with TRBJ2-1, with 7 bases identical to TRBD2. Germline V gene sequence: CDR1 MNHEY, CDR2 SVGAGI. The CDR3 covers 15 residues. The V and J ends lost 7 bases and 2 bases, in that order; junction bases with no gene match: 8. For the CDR3, the DNA is TGTGCCAGCACTCCGGGCGGGGGTACCTACAATGAGCAGTTCTTC. Translation gives CASTPGGGTYNEQFF.

V usage is TRBV7-7 and J usage is TRBJ2-7; TRBD2 might be the D (5 bases). The CDR3 length is 13 residues. V dropped 1 base and J dropped 7 bases, with 11 bases sitting between them. The germline V gene encodes CDR1 SSHAT and CDR2 FNYEAQ (reference sequence). For the CDR3, the DNA is TGTGCCAGCAGCTTAGGGCCCACTAGGGAGCAGTACTTC. Protein product: CASSLGPTREQYF. Based on the CDR3 plus reference TRBV7-7 and TRBJ2-7, the full variable domain is GAGVSQSPRYKVTKRGQDVTLRCDPISSHATLYWYQQALGQGPEFLTYFNYEAQPDKSGLPSDRFSAERPEGSISTLTIQRTEQRDSAMYRCASSLGPTREQYFGPGTRLTVT.